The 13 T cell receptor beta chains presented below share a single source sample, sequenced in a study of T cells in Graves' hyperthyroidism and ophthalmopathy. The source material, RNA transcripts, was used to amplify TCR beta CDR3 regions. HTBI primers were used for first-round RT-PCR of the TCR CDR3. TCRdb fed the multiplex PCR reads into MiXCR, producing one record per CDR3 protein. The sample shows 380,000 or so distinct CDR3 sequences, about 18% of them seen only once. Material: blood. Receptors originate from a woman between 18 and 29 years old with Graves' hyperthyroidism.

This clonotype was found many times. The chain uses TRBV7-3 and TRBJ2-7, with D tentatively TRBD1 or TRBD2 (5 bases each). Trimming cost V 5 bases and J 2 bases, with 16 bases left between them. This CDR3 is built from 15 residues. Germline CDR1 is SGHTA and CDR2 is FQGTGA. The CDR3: CASSPSGGRTYEQYF. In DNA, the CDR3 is TGTGCCAGCAGCCCCAGTGGGGGACGGACCTACGAGCAGTACTTC.

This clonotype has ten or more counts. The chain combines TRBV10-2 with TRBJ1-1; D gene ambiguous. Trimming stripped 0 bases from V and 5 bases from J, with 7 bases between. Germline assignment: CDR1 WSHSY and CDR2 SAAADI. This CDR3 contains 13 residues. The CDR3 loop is CASSESYMTEAFF. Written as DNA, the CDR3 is TGCGCCAGCAGTGAGTCTTACATGACTGAAGCTTTCTTT.

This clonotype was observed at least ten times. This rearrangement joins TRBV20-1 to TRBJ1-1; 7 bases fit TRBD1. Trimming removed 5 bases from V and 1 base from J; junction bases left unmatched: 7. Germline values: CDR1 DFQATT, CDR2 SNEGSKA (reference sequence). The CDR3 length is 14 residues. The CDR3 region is CSAQRTGANTEAFF. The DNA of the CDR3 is TGCAGTGCTCAGAGGACAGGAGCGAACACTGAAGCTTTCTTT.

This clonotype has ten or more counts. CDR3 in DNA: TGCAGGGGCCCTAACACTGAAGCTTTCTTT. Amino acid sequence: CRGPNTEAFF. The V call is TRBV20-1, the J call TRBJ1-1, with unresolved D. The germline gives CDR1 DFQATT, CDR2 SNEGSKA (reference sequence). The CDR3 has 10 residues.

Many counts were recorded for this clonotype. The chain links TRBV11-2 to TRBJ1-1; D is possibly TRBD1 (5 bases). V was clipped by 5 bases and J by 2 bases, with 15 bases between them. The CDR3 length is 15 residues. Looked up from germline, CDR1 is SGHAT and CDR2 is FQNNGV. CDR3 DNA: TGTGCCAGCAGCCCTAGGGTGTGGGGCAACACTGAAGCTTTCTTT. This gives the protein CASSPRVWGNTEAFF. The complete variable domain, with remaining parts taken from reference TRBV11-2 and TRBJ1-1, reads EAGVAQSPRYKIIEKRQSVAFWCNPISGHATLYWYQQILGQGPKLLIQFQNNGVVDDSQLPKDRFSAERLKGVDSTLKIQPAKLEDSAVYLCASSPRVWGNTEAFFGQGTRLTVV.

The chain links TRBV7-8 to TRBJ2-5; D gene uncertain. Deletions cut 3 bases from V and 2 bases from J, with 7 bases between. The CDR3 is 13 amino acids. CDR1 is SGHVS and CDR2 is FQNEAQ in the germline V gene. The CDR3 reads CASSFGVQETQYF. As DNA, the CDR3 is TGTGCCAGCAGCTTTGGGGTACAAGAGACCCAGTACTTC.

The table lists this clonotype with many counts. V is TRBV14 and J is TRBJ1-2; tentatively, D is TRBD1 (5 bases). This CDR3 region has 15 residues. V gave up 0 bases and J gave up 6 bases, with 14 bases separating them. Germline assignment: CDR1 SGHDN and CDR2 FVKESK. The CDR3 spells CASSQEVPHRNGYTF. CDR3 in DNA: TGTGCCAGCAGCCAAGAGGTCCCACACAGGAATGGCTACACCTTC.

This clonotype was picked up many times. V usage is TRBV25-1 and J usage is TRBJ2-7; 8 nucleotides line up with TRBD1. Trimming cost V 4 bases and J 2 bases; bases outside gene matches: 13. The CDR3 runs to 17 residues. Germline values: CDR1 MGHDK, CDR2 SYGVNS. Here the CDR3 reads CASSASKGTGKTYEQYF. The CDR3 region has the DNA TGTGCCAGCAGTGCGTCCAAGGGGACAGGAAAGACCTACGAGCAGTACTTC.

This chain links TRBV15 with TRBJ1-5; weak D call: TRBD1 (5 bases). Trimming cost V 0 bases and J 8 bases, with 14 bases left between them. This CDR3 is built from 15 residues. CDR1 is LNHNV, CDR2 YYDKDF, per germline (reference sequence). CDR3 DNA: TGTGCCACCAGCAGAGATGGGGGTAACGTGAAGCCCCAGCATTTT. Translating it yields CATSRDGGNVKPQHF.

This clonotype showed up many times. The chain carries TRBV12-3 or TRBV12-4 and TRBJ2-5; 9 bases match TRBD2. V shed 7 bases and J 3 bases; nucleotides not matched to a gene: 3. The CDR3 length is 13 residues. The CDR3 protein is CASMASGKETQYF. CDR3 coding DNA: TGTGCCAGCATGGCTAGCGGGAAAGAGACCCAGTACTTC.

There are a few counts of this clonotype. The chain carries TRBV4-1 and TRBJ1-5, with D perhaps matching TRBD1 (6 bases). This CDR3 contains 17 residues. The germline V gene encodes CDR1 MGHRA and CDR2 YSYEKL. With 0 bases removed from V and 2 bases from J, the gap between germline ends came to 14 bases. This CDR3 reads CASSQEPGGLGNQPQHF. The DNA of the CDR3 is TGCGCCAGCAGCCAAGAACCCGGGGGCCTAGGCAATCAGCCCCAGCATTTT.

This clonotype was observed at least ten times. CDR3 bases: TGCAGCGTTGAACTCCCTGACAGGAATAAAATGATCCGCACCATATATTTT. Protein: CSVELPDRNKMIRTIYF. The chain carries TRBV29-1 and TRBJ1-3; D might be TRBD1 (6 bases). The germline V and J ends were trimmed by 2 bases and 9 bases, with 26 bases remaining between them. Germline CDR1 SQVTM, CDR2 ANQGSEA. This CDR3 has 17 residues.

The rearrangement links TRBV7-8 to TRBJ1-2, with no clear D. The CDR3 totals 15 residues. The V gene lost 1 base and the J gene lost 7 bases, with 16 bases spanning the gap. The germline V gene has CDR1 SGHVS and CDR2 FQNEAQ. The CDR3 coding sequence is TGTGCCAGCAGCTTAGAACGGTGGGGTGGGCTTGGCTACACCTTC. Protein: CASSLERWGGLGYTF.